This record looks at one TCR beta chain sequence and its context. No antigen is known for it. Here immunoSEQ multiplex PCR was the method, and the copy in TCRdb shows in-frame clones only, minus some. The sample has some 110,000 clones, around 84% seen once. The record originates from a study of T cell responses to AZD1222 COVID-19 vaccine. The study, taken as a whole, reports: The study reported that nearly half of spike-specific TCRs target unmutated variant regions. Spike was spanned by vaccine-associated CD4 TCRs, which were dominant at 160-218 and 743-854. At baseline, just a handful of AZD1222 recipients tested seropositive.

J was trimmed by 9 bases and V by 3 bases; bases with no gene match: 7. The CDR3 runs 14 residues. The germline gives CDR1 MRHNA, CDR2 SNTAGT. The receptor was isolated from an adult who received the AZD1222 COVID-19 vaccine. The rearrangement joins TRBV6-4 to TRBJ2-1; TRBD2 aligns across 8 bases. Sequencing was performed on peripheral blood, taken 28 days after the second AZD1222 dose. The CDR3 DNA follows: TGTGCCAGCAGTGAAAACGGGGGGGCCGGTGAGCAGTTCTTC. It is translated as CASSENGGAGEQFF.